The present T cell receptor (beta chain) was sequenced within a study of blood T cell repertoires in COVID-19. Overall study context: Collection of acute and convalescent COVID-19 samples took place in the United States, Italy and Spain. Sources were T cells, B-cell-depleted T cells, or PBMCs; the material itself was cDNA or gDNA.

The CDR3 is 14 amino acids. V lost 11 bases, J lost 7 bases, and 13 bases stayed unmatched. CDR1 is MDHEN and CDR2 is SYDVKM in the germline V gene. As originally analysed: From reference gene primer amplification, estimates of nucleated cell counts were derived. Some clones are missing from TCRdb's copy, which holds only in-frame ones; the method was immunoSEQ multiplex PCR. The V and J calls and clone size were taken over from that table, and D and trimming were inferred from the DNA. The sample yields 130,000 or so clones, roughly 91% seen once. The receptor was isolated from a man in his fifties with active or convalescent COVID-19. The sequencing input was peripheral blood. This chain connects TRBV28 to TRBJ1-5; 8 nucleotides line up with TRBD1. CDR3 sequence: CAAPPGQVFQPQHF. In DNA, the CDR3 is TGTGCCGCACCACCGGGACAGGTGTTCCAGCCCCAGCATTTT.